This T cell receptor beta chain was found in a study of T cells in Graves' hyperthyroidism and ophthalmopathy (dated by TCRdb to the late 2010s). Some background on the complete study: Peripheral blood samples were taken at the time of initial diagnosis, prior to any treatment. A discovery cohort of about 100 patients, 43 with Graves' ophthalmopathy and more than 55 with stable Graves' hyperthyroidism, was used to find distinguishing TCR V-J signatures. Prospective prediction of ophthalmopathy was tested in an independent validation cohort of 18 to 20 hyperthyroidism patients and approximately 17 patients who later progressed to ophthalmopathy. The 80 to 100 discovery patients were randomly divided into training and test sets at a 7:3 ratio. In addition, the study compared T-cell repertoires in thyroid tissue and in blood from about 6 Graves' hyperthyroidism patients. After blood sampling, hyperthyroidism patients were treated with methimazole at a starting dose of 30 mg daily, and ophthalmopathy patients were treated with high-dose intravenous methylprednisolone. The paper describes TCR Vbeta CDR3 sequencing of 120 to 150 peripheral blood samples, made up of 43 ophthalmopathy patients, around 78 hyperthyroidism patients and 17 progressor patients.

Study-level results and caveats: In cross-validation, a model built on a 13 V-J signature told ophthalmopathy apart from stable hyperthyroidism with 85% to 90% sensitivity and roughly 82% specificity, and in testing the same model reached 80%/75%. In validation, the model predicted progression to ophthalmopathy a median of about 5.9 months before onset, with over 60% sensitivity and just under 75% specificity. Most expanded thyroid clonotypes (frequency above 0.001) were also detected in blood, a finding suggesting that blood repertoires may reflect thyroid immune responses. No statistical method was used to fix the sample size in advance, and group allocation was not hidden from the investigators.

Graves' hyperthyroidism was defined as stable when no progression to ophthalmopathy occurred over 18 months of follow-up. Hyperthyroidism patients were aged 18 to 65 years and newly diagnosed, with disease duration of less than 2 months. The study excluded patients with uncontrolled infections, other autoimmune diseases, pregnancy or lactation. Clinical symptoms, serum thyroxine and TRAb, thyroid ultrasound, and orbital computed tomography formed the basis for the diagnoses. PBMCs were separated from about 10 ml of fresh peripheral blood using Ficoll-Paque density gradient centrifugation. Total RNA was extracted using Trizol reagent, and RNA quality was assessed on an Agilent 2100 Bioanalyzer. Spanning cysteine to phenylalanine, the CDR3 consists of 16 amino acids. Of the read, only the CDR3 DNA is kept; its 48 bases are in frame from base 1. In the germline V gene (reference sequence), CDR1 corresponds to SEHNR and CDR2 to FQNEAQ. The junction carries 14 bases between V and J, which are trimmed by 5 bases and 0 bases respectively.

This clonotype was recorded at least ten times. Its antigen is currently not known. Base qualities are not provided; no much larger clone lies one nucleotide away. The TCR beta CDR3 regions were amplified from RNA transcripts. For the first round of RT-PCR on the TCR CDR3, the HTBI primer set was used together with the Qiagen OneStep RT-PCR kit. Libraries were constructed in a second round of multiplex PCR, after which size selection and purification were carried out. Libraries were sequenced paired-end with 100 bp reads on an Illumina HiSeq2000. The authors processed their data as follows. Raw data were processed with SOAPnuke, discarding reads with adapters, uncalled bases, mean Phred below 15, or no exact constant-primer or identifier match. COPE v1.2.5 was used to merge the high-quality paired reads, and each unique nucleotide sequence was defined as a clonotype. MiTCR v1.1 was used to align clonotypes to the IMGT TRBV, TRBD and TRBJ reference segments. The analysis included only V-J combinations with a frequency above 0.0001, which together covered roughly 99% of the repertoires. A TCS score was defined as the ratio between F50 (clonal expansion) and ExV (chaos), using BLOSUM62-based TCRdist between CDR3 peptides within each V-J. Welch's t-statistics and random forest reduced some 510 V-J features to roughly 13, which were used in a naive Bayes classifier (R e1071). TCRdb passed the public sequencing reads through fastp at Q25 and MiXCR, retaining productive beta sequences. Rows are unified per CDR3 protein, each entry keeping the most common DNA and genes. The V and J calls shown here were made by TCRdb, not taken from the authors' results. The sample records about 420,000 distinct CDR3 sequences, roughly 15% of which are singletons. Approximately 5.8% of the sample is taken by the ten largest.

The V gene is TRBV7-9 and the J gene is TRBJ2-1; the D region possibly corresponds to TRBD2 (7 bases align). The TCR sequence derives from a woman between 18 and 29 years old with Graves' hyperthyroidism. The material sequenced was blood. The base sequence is TGTGCCAGCAGCCTCTGGGGGGGGCTCTCCTACAATGAGCAGTTCTTC. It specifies CASSLWGGLSYNEQFF. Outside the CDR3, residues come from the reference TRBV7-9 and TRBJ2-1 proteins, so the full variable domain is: DTGVSQNPRHKITKRGQNVTFRCDPISEHNRLYWYRQTLGQGPEFLTYFQNEAQLEKSRLLSDRFSAERPKGSFSTLEIQRTEQGDSAMYLCASSLWGGLSYNEQFFGPGTRLTVL.